This T cell receptor (beta chain) emerged from a study of blood T cell repertoires in COVID-19. CDR1 and CDR2 (germline): SGHAT, FQNNGV. This CDR3 contains 14 residues. Per the original data handling: Amplification from reference gene primers served as the basis for estimated nucleated cell counts. Sequenced by immunoSEQ multiplex PCR; TCRdb stores in-frame clones only, minus some. V, J and clone size were drawn from that table, and D and trimming were deduced from the DNA. The table records about 260,000 clones, 88% of them present only once. Of note for this clone: The junction departs from germline at one end; a sequencing error may be responsible.

Sequenced material: peripheral blood. The chain has TRBV11-2 and TRBJ1-1; no definite D call. This TCR derives from a human donor in a cohort sampled during active COVID-19. Here the CDR3 DNA reads TGTGCCAGCAGCTCGAGAGGGTCCAACAGTGAAGCTTTCTTT. Translation: CASSSRGSNSEAFF.